A selection of T cell receptor beta chains follows, all from one sample in a study of blood T cell repertoires in COVID-19. Clones were sequenced by immunoSEQ multiplex PCR, and TCRdb holds only the in-frame ones, with some missing. The repertoire includes around 140,000 clones, about nine tenths of them detected once, and just under 0.95% sits in the top ten. The sequencing sample was made of peripheral blood. The receptor set was obtained from a woman in her fifties or sixties with acute or convalescent COVID-19. CDR3s include the opening cysteine and the closing phenylalanine or tryptophan. Fields, in order: J gene, clone size, V gene, D gene, CDR3 protein, CDR3 DNA. A D gene is named only where the DNA matches it firmly. A clone size is listed for some rows: how often the clone was seen (once, few, many), or a class if it is expanded.

TRBJ1-5 | - | TRBV6-2/TRBV6-3 | - | CASSSPRQPQHF | TGTGCCAGCAGTTCTCCGAGACAGCCCCAGCATTTT
TRBJ2-7 | - | TRBV5-8 | TRBD2 | CASSWGTSAFSYEQYF | TGTGCCAGCAGCTGGGGGACTAGCGCTTTCTCCTACGAGCAGTACTTC
TRBJ2-4 | - | TRBV29-1 | - | CSVDTVAKNIQYF | TGCAGCGTTGATACAGTTGCCAAAAACATTCAGTACTTC
TRBJ2-1 | - | TRBV7-8 | - | CASSLVGRVSYNEQFF | TGTGCCAGCAGCTTAGTTGGCAGGGTATCCTACAATGAGCAGTTCTTC
TRBJ2-7 | once | TRBV9 | - | CASSEQGYEQYF | TGTGCCAGCAGCGAGCAGGGTTACGAGCAGTACTTC
TRBJ2-7 | once | TRBV2 | TRBD2 | CASSVGLAYEQYF | TGTGCCAGCAGTGTGGGACTAGCGTACGAGCAGTACTTC
TRBJ2-2 | - | TRBV3-1/TRBV3-2 | - | CASSQDPGSTGELFF | TGTGCCAGCAGCCAAGACCCAGGGTCTACCGGGGAGCTGTTTTTT
TRBJ1-2 | - | TRBV6-5 | - | CASSRQNIYGYTF | TGTGCCAGCAGCAGACAGAACATCTATGGCTACACCTTC
TRBJ1-1 | - | TRBV5-1 | - | CASSFNGEGNTEAFF | TGCGCCAGCAGCTTTAACGGTGAGGGGAACACTGAAGCTTTCTTT
TRBJ2-1 | once | TRBV10-1 | TRBD1 | CASSAGQGLAYNEQFF | TGCGCCAGCAGTGCCGGACAGGGGCTCGCCTACAATGAGCAGTTCTTC
TRBJ1-3 | - | TRBV28 | - | CASSLAQQSSGNTIYF | TGTGCCAGCAGTTTAGCCCAACAGAGCTCTGGAAACACCATATATTTT
TRBJ1-5 | - | TRBV6-5 | TRBD1 | CASSRDRDNQPQHF | TGTGCCAGCAGTCGGGACAGGGACAATCAGCCCCAGCATTTT
TRBJ1-5 | - | TRBV6-5 | - | CASRVVLYSNQPQHF | TGTGCCAGCCGGGTAGTCCTTTATAGCAATCAGCCCCAGCATTTT
TRBJ2-1 | few | TRBV5-4 | - | CASSLDSSYNEQFF | TGTGCCAGCAGCTTGGACAGCTCCTACAATGAGCAGTTCTTC
TRBJ1-1 | - | TRBV25-1 | TRBD1 | CASSEWGQGKDFAEAFF | TGTGCCAGCAGTGAATGGGGACAGGGGAAAGACTTTGCTGAAGCTTTCTTT
TRBJ1-1 | - | TRBV27 | TRBD1 | CASSLGRDRNTEAFF | TGTGCCAGCAGTTTAGGCCGGGACAGGAACACTGAAGCTTTCTTT
TRBJ2-3 | - | TRBV7-6 | - | CASSFFAREDTQYF | TGTGCCAGCAGCTTTTTCGCGCGGGAAGATACGCAGTATTTT
TRBJ2-7 | - | TRBV19 | TRBD1 | CASSIGPSLTGVEQYF | TGTGCCAGTAGTATAGGGCCATCCTTGACAGGGGTGGAGCAGTACTTC
TRBJ1-2 | - | TRBV2 | - | CASSELELNYGYTF | TGTGCCAGCAGTGAATTGGAGCTTAACTATGGCTACACCTTC
TRBJ2-3 | - | TRBV7-7 | TRBD1 | CASSPMTGIDTQYF | TGTGCCAGCAGCCCAATGACAGGGATAGATACGCAGTATTTT
TRBJ2-1 | - | TRBV7-3 | TRBD2 | CASSLSSGLAGIDEQFF | TGTGCCAGCAGCTTAAGTTCTGGACTAGCGGGAATCGATGAGCAGTTCTTC
TRBJ2-1 | - | TRBV5-6 | - | CASSSPSANYNEQFF | TGTGCCAGCAGCTCACCTAGCGCGAACTACAATGAGCAGTTCTTC
TRBJ2-3 | - | TRBV3-1/TRBV3-2 | TRBD1 | CASSRLTGARDTQYF | TGTGCCAGCAGCCGCCTCACAGGGGCGAGAGATACGCAGTATTTT
TRBJ2-1 | - | TRBV2 | - | CASSLPTTGYNEQFF | TGTGCCAGCAGTCTTCCCACGACTGGCTACAATGAGCAGTTCTTC
TRBJ1-6 | - | TRBV19 | TRBD1 | CASSVHPDRANSPLHF | TGTGCCAGTAGTGTACATCCGGACAGGGCAAATTCACCCCTCCACTTT
TRBJ1-1 | - | TRBV27 | - | CASSLSSEATEAFF | TGTGCCAGCAGTTTATCCTCGGAGGCCACTGAAGCTTTCTTT
TRBJ2-7 | - | TRBV4-1 | TRBD2 | CASSRLAGGGYYEQYF | TGCGCCAGCAGCCGCCTAGCCGGCGGGGGGTACTACGAGCAGTACTTC
TRBJ1-1 | - | TRBV28 | - | CASSLSGAEAFF | TGTGCCAGCAGTTTATCAGGGGCTGAAGCTTTCTTT
TRBJ2-7 | - | TRBV27 | TRBD1 | CASTLRSGGNEQYF | TGTGCCAGCACTCTAAGGTCAGGGGGCAACGAGCAGTACTTC
TRBJ2-2 | - | TRBV6-4 | TRBD2 | CASSDSGLAATGELFF | TGTGCCAGCAGTGACTCGGGACTAGCAGCCACCGGGGAGCTGTTTTTT
TRBJ1-1 | - | TRBV5-4 | - | CASSADSGSDTEAFF | TGTGCCAGCAGCGCGGACAGTGGGTCTGACACTGAAGCTTTCTTT
TRBJ2-5 | - | TRBV2 | - | CASSEDRGLQETQYF | TGTGCCAGCAGTGAAGACAGGGGACTTCAAGAGACCCAGTACTTC
TRBJ1-1 | - | TRBV20-1 | TRBD1 | CSASQGAYPLNTEAFF | TGCAGTGCTAGTCAGGGGGCCTACCCGTTGAACACTGAAGCTTTCTTT
TRBJ1-2 | - | TRBV15 | TRBD1 | CATSRLTTGGYLNYGYTF | TGTGCCACCAGCAGATTGACGACAGGGGGCTATCTTAACTATGGCTACACCTTC
TRBJ1-1 | few | TRBV9 | TRBD1 | CASSVRDSLDTEAFF | TGTGCCAGCAGCGTGCGGGACAGTCTGGACACTGAAGCTTTCTTT
TRBJ1-2 | few | TRBV5-4 | - | CASSPGGLANYGYTF | TGTGCCAGCAGCCCTGGGGGCTTAGCTAACTATGGCTACACCTTC
TRBJ1-1 | - | TRBV18 | - | CASSPQPGGARDTEAFF | TGTGCCAGCTCACCACAACCGGGAGGGGCGAGGGACACTGAAGCTTTCTTT
TRBJ1-5 | - | TRBV7-6 | - | CASSPSPGHNQPQHF | TGTGCCAGCAGCCCTTCACCAGGGCATAATCAGCCCCAGCATTTT
TRBJ2-2 | - | TRBV6-1 | - | CASSEDWGVTGELFF | TGTGCCAGCAGTGAAGACTGGGGCGTAACCGGGGAGCTGTTTTTT
TRBJ2-7 | - | TRBV23-1 | TRBD1 | CASRPDRGMPYEQYF | TGCGCCAGCAGACCAGACAGGGGAATGCCCTACGAGCAGTACTTC
TRBJ2-2 | once | TRBV5-1 | TRBD2 | CASSSSGPNTGELFF | TGCGCCAGCAGCTCTAGCGGGCCAAACACCGGGGAGCTGTTTTTT
TRBJ2-3 | - | TRBV12-5 | - | CASGQGDEGLSTDTQYF | TGTGCTAGTGGTCAGGGGGATGAGGGACTGAGCACAGATACGCAGTATTTT
TRBJ2-7 | few | TRBV10-3 | - | CAISEGGGDAEQYF | TGTGCCATCAGTGAAGGGGGGGGAGACGCCGAGCAGTACTTC
TRBJ1-5 | - | TRBV12-3/TRBV12-4 | - | CASSLNLDQPQHF | TGTGCCAGCAGTTTGAATCTAGATCAGCCCCAGCATTTT